A selection of T cell receptor beta chains follows, all from one sample in a study of beta chain features in type 1 diabetes. TCRdb's table, derived via immunoSEQ multiplex PCR, lists solely in-frame clones and lacks some. The sample contains around 250,000 clones, roughly 14% of which appear only once. Sequenced: naive CD4+ T cells from blood. These receptors were obtained from a man aged 25 to 45 with type 1 diabetes. Each CDR3 is given with its conserved first and last residue. D genes are given only for firm matches. Some rows have no size entry. The others give once, few or many, or a class for an expanded clone.

v_call,d_call,cdr3_length,j_call,clone_size,cdr3_nt,cdr3_aa
TRBV7-9,TRBD1,16,TRBJ2-2,few,TGTGCCAGCAGCTCGCCAGGGGGCACGAACACCGGGGAGCTGTTTTTT,CASSSPGGTNTGELFF
TRBV30,NA,12,TRBJ1-1,few,TGTGCCTGGAGTGTAGCCGGGAGGGGAGCTTTCTTT,CAWSVAGRGAFF
TRBV29-1,NA,12,TRBJ1-3,few,TGCAGCGTACAATCCTCTGGAAACACCATATATTTT,CSVQSSGNTIYF
TRBV19,NA,15,TRBJ1-1,NA,TGTGCCAGTAGTATTAGAGGCAGGGGGAACACTGAAGCTTTCTTT,CASSIRGRGNTEAFF
TRBV5-4,NA,17,TRBJ2-6,NA,TGTGCCAGCAGCTTGCCAGGGTCCACATCTGGGGCCAACGTCCTGACTTTC,CASSLPGSTSGANVLTF
TRBV5-6,TRBD2,15,TRBJ2-1,NA,TGTGCCAGCAGCTTGAGCGGGAGGGCCACAGGTGAGCAGTTCTTC,CASSLSGRATGEQFF
TRBV2,NA,15,TRBJ1-2,NA,TGTGCCAGCAGCGCCGGGGGGAAGTCTAACTATGGCTACACCTTC,CASSAGGKSNYGYTF
TRBV7-9,TRBD1,15,TRBJ1-4,NA,TGTGCCAGCAGCCCGAGGGACAGGGCTAATGAAAAACTGTTTTTT,CASSPRDRANEKLFF
TRBV7-2,NA,13,TRBJ2-3,few,TGTGCCAGCAGCTCCGGTTCCGGGACAACGCAGTATTTT,CASSSGSGTTQYF
TRBV9,TRBD1,15,TRBJ1-4,NA,TGTGCCAGCAGCCGCACAAACAGGGGCGGTGAAAAACTGTTTTTT,CASSRTNRGGEKLFF
TRBV10-3,TRBD1,16,TRBJ2-5,NA,TGTGCCATCAGTGAGTCGAGGACAGGGGCAATAGAGACCCAGTACTTC,CAISESRTGAIETQYF
TRBV27,NA,16,TRBJ1-5,few,TGTGCCAGCAGCTTAGGCGGAGGGACTAGTCCTCAGCCCCAGCATTTT,CASSLGGGTSPQPQHF
TRBV29-1,NA,13,TRBJ2-7,NA,TGCAGCGTTGAAGACAGGGCTACGTACGAGCAGTACTTC,CSVEDRATYEQYF
TRBV25-1,NA,14,TRBJ1-2,few,TGTGCCAGCAGTAGGGGGTCCTATAACTATGGCTACACCTTC,CASSRGSYNYGYTF
TRBV15,NA,12,TRBJ2-5,once,TGTGCCACCAGCACAGGGGAAGAGACCCAGTACTTC,CATSTGEETQYF
TRBV29-1,TRBD2,15,TRBJ2-5,NA,TGCAGCGTTCCCCGGGCTAGCGGGAGTTATGAGACCCAGTACTTC,CSVPRASGSYETQYF
TRBV6-1,TRBD2,15,TRBJ2-7,few,TGTGCCAGCAGTGATGTTGGCGGGAGACCCCACGAGCAGTACTTC,CASSDVGGRPHEQYF
TRBV6-1,NA,14,TRBJ2-7,NA,TGTGCCAGCAGTTTATTCAGGGGGGAGCGCGAGCAGTACTTC,CASSLFRGEREQYF
TRBV4-2,TRBD2,17,TRBJ2-3,NA,TGTGCCAGCAGCCAAGACCCCAGCGGGGGGGCAGGGGATACGCAGTATTTT,CASSQDPSGGAGDTQYF
TRBV7-8,NA,15,TRBJ1-4,few,TGTGCCAGCAGCTTAGTCTTAGGGTCTGGAGGAAAACTGTTTTTT,CASSLVLGSGGKLFF
TRBV4-1,NA,16,TRBJ2-7,NA,TGCGCCAGCAGCCAAGAGGCCAGGGGAGTCGTTAGCGAGCAGTACTTC,CASSQEARGVVSEQYF
TRBV4-1,NA,15,TRBJ1-5,NA,TGCGCCAGCAGCCAAGATGACAGGAGAAATCAGCCCCAGCATTTT,CASSQDDRRNQPQHF
TRBV7-6,TRBD1,16,TRBJ2-5,NA,TGTGCCAGCAGCTTAGTCGGGACAGGGGGCCCAGAGACCCAGTACTTC,CASSLVGTGGPETQYF
TRBV2,NA,10,TRBJ2-1,few,TGTGCCAGCCGCAGGGATGAGCAGTTCTTC,CASRRDEQFF
TRBV6-1,TRBD1,17,TRBJ2-4,NA,TGTGCCAGCAGTGAGGGACAGGGCTTGGAAGCCAAAAACATTCAGTACTTC,CASSEGQGLEAKNIQYF
TRBV7-9,TRBD2,15,TRBJ2-1,NA,TGTGCCAGCACCTCCGGAAGTCTAGCGGGGAATGAGCAGTTCTTC,CASTSGSLAGNEQFF
TRBV30,TRBD1,12,TRBJ2-7,few,TGTGCCGGGGACAGGGGGGACTACGAGCAGTACTTC,CAGDRGDYEQYF
TRBV29-1,TRBD1,13,TRBJ2-4,NA,TGCAGCGTGGAACCGGGACAGAAAAACATTCAGTACTTC,CSVEPGQKNIQYF
TRBV30,NA,15,TRBJ1-2,few,TGTGCCTGGAGTCCCGGGACACCAGCTTACTATGGCTACACCTTC,CAWSPGTPAYYGYTF
TRBV5-1,NA,15,TRBJ2-7,NA,TGCGCCAGCAGCGCCAGCCAGGGATATTCCTACGAGCAGTACTTC,CASSASQGYSYEQYF
TRBV11-3,TRBD2,15,TRBJ2-1,NA,TGTGCCAGCAGCTTAGAAGCGGGAGGGCCGAATGAGCAGTTCTTC,CASSLEAGGPNEQFF
TRBV14,NA,18,TRBJ2-5,NA,TGTGCCAGCAGCCAAGATCTTCGGGAGTACTGGGGGATGGAGACCCAGTACTTC,CASSQDLREYWGMETQYF
TRBV5-1,TRBD2,14,TRBJ2-5,NA,TGCGCCAGCAGACCGGGACTAGCAACGGAGACCCAGTACTTC,CASRPGLATETQYF
TRBV5-1,TRBD2,16,TRBJ2-7,few,TGCGCCAGCAGCTTGGTAGCAGCGGGAGACCACTACGAGCAGTACTTC,CASSLVAAGDHYEQYF
TRBV9,TRBD1,16,TRBJ1-6,few,TGTGCCAGCAGCGTAGGTGGGACAGGGGACGTTTCACCCCTCCACTTT,CASSVGGTGDVSPLHF
TRBV19,TRBD1,15,TRBJ2-7,NA,TGTGCCAGTAGTCTGGGACAGGGGTGGTCCTACGAGCAGTACTTC,CASSLGQGWSYEQYF
TRBV18,NA,13,TRBJ1-1,few,TGTGCCAGCTTCCAGGGTATGAACACTGAAGCTTTCTTT,CASFQGMNTEAFF